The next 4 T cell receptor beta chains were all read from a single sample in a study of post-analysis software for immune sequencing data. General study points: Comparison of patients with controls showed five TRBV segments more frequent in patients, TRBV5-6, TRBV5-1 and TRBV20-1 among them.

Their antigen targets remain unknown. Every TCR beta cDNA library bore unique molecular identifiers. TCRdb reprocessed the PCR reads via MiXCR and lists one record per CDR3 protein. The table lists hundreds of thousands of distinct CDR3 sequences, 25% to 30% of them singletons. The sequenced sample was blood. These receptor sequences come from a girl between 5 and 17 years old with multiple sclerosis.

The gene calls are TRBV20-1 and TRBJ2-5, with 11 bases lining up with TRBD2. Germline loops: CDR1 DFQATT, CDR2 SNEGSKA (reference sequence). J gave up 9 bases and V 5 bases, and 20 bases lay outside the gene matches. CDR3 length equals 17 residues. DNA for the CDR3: TGCAGTGCTCGCGGGGGACTAGCGGCCAACCCTGGGTTGGCCCAGTACTTC. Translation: CSARGGLAANPGLAQYF.

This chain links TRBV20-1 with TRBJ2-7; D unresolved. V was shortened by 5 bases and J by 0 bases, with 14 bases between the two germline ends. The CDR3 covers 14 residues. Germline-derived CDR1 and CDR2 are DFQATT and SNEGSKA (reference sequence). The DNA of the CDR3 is TGCAGTGCTGCCCCGGGTGGTGGCTCCTACGAGCAGTACTTC. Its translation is CSAAPGGGSYEQYF.

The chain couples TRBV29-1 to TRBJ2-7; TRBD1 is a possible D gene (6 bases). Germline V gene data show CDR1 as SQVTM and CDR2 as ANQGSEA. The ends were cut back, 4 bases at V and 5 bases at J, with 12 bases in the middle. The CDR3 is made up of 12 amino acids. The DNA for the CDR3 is TGCAGCGTTGGCAAGGGGGTCGACGAGCAGTACTTC. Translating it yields CSVGKGVDEQYF.

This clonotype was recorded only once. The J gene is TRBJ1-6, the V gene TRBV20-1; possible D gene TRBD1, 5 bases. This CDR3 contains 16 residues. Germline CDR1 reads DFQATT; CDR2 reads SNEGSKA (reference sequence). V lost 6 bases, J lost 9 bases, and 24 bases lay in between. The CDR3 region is CSAQIQDGGSSSPLHF. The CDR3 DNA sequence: TGCAGTGCCCAGATCCAGGACGGGGGTTCAAGTTCACCCCTCCACTTT.